This note documents a single T cell receptor (beta chain) sequence. The antigen is undetermined. Time point meaning: cycle 4 day 1 (C4D1), after less than seven weeks of nivolumab. Every patient was affected by relapse after autologous stem cell transplantation, while exposure to brentuximab vedotin was not uniform. Thawed PBMCs yielded CD4+ T cells through magnetic negative selection. The CDR3 has 16 residues. V lost 5 bases and J lost 0, with 15 bases in between. CDR1 is SEHNR, CDR2 FQNEAQ, per germline (reference sequence). Method: immunoSEQ multiplex PCR; TCRdb's copy keeps in-frame clones and lacks some. The table records about 9,700 clones, roughly four fifths of them present only once. The entry originates in a study of PD-1 blockade in classical Hodgkin lymphoma. Whole-study context: Nivolumab was given intravenously to patients at 3 mg/kg every 2 weeks.

Study-level points and caveats: By C4D1, diversity of CD4+ TCRs had risen significantly, whereas that of CD8+ TCRs had not.

This TCR was recovered from a human donor with classical Hodgkin lymphoma. Sequencing used CD4+ T cells from blood, obtained before the fourth cycle of nivolumab. The V and J genes are TRBV7-9 and TRBJ2-3; possibly TRBD1 for D (6 bases). CDR3 amino acids: CASSIDRQPSTDTQYF. In nucleotides, the CDR3 is TGTGCCAGCAGCATAGACAGGCAACCTAGCACAGATACGCAGTATTTT.